This T cell receptor beta chain is from a study of T cells expressing NK-cell markers (dated by TCRdb to 2019 to 2021). General notes on the study: TCR beta-chain repertoires were profiled in sorted CD3+CD56+NKG2C+, CD3+CD56+NKG2C- and CD3+CD56-NKG2C+ T-cell subsets from seven or eight donors. Among the eight sequenced donors, only one was HCMV-seronegative, while the other seven were HCMV-seropositive. The study sequenced eight donors, all healthy volunteers chosen at random: three men and five women. Libraries were sequenced as 2 x 150 bp reads on Illumina HiSeq 2000/2500, MiSeq or NextSeq.

In regard to this clonotype: No antigen is known for it.

HCMV-specific IgG was detected in serum with a commercial ELISA kit to determine HCMV serostatus. Peripheral blood mononuclear cells were isolated from blood by Ficoll density gradient centrifugation. Points the paper makes about the study in general: Those dominant clonotypes were again the most abundant among CD3+CD56-NKG2C+ cells in a few donors, at roughly 28.3-65%. Whether the expanded NKG2C-expressing T cell clones were specific for HCMV antigens was left unclear. In a handful of donors, the dominant CD3+CD56+NKG2C+ clonotypes ranked among the top 10 CD8+ clonotypes, making up about 1.0-8% of CD8+ T cells.

The CDR3 runs 14 amino acids, cysteine and phenylalanine included. DNA is not on record. From a lookup of the germline V gene (reference sequence), CDR1 and CDR2 are LNHNV and YYDKDF. The instrument was an Illumina HiSeq 2000. TCR beta cDNA libraries were prepared using 5'RACE template switching, which introduced a universal primer site and unique molecular identifiers. cDNA synthesis was primed from the TCR beta constant segment and was followed by two successive PCR amplification steps. The source study handled its data this way. MIGEC was used to demultiplex reads and group reads by UMI, and MiTCR was used to assemble and quantify clonotypes. To exclude erroneous sequences, only TCR cDNA sequences supported by at least two reads were retained. The tcR package was used for downstream repertoire analysis, and clonotypes were matched between fractions using CDR3 nucleotide sequence together with V segment. Antigen specificity was annotated against VDJdb with VDJmatch, allowing one amino acid substitution in CDR3. Following TCRdb reprocessing, every CDR3 protein sequence forms one entry, and DNA is not provided. These V and J calls originate from TCRdb's pipeline instead of the authors' own analysis. The sample table includes 120,000 to 150,000 distinct CDR3 sequences. The biggest ten clones account for about 12% of the sample.

Recombination joined TRBV15 with TRBJ2-1; checking the TCRdb D call of TRBD1 is not possible without DNA. The sequencing input was blood T cells: a sorted CD56 or NKG2C T cell subset, CD4+ or CD8+ T cells, or bulk PBMC T cells (not recorded which). This sequence was found in a man younger than 30 in good health. Donor details come from another sample of the same person, matched by shared clones. The CDR3 region: CATSGTPEANEQFF. Reference TRBV15 and TRBJ2-1 proteins supply the regions before and after the CDR3; the full variable domain is: DAMVIQNPRYQVTQFGKPVTLSCSQTLNHNVMYWYQQKSSQAPKLLFHYYDKDFNNEADTPDNFQSRRPNTSFCFLDIRSPGLGDTAMYLCATSGTPEANEQFFGPGTRLTVL.